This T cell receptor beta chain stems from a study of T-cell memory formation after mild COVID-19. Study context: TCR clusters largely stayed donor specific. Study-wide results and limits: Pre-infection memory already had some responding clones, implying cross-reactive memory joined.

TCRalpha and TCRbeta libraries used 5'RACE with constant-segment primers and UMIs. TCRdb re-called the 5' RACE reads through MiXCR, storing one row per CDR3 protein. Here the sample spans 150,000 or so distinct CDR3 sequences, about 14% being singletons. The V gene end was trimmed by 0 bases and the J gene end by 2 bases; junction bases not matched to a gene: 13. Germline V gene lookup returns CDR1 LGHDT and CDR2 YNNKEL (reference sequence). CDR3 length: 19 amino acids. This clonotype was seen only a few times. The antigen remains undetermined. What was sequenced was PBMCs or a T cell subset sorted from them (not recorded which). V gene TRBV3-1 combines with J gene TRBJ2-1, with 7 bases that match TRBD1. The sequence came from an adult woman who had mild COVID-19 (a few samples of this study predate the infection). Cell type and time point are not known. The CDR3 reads CASSQEAQGISRAYNEQFF. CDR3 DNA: TGTGCCAGCAGCCAAGAAGCACAGGGGATTAGCCGGGCCTACAATGAGCAGTTCTTC.